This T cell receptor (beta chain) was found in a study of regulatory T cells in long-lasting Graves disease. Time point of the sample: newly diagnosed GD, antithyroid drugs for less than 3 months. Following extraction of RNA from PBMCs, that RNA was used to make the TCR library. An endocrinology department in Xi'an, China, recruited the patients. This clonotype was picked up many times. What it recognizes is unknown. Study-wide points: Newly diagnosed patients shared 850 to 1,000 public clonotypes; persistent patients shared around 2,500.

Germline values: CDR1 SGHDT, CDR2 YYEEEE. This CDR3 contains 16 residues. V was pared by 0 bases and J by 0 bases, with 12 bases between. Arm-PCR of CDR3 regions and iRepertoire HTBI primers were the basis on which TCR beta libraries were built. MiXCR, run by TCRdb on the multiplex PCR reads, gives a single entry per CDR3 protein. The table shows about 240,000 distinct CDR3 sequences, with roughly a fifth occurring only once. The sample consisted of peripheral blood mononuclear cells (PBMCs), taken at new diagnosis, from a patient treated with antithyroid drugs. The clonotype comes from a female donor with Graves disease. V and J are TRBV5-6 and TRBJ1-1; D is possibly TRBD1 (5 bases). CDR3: CASSLVWDSMNTEAFF. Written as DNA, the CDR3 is TGTGCCAGCAGCTTGGTATGGGACTCCATGAACACTGAAGCTTTCTTT.